This TCR beta chain came from a study of human T cells and chemical hapten exposure. Points on this clonotype: Its antigen remains unidentified.

The time point was: patch test 1, 2 weeks after DPC sensitization. As for treatment: therapeutic diphenylcyclopropenone sensitization with weekly scalp DPC. TCRdb processed the RACE reads anew with MiXCR; each CDR3 protein has one entry. This table has 95,000 to 150,000 distinct CDR3 sequences, roughly 15% appearing once. The study's findings and limits: There were significantly more large CDR3 similarity clusters among expanded TCRs than among controls.

Losses at the gene ends were 3 bases for V and 7 bases for J; bases not matched to a gene: 2. This CDR3 has 13 residues. Germline lookup yields CDR1 SGDLS and CDR2 YYNGEE. This clonotype was obtained from a man between 18 and 35 years old with alopecia areata. Some clones in this sample may be carry-over from other donors' samples. Here the sequenced sample was whole blood, taken in connection with sensitization to the hapten diphenylcyclopropenone (DPC). The chain joins TRBV9 to TRBJ1-5, with 9 bases fitting TRBD1. Written as DNA, the CDR3 is TGTGCCAGCAGCGAAACAGGGGGCCAGCCCCAGCATTTT. Translated: CASSETGGQPQHF.